This T cell receptor (beta chain) was identified during a study of glioma-infiltrating T cells after dendritic cell vaccination listed by TCRdb under 2016. For the study in its entirety: Of the roughly 15 glioblastoma patients in the cohort, all drawn from Phase I and II dendritic cell vaccination trials, 9 were newly diagnosed and 6 had recurrent disease. Between the early 2000s and the early 2010s, the patients were given dendritic cell vaccination pulsed with autologous tumor lysate. To make the vaccine, monocyte-derived dendritic cells were cultured for about seven days with IL-4 and GM-CSF and then pulsed overnight with autologous tumor lysate. Each patient got three intradermal injections of the dendritic cell vaccine, spaced at biweekly intervals, in the arm below the axilla. Tumor-infiltrating lymphocyte content was quantified and tumor and blood repertoires were compared in dendritic cell-vaccinated glioblastoma patients by deep sequencing of TCR beta CDR3 regions. Survival after dendritic cell vaccination was correlated with TCR sequencing metrics such as TIL content and the overlap between tumor and blood repertoires.

Selection of patients required sufficient residual fresh-frozen tumor tissue and over two years of available survival data. Molecular status otherwise varied across the glioblastoma patients, but none of them carried an isocitrate dehydrogenase mutation. PBMC collection took place before vaccination, two weeks after the third vaccination, and at tumor progression if progression occurred. The Qiagen DNeasy Blood extraction Kit was used to extract genomic DNA. CDR1 and CDR2, looked up from the germline V gene, are SNHLY and FYNNEI. The trim is 4 bases for V and 3 bases for J, with a gap of 9 bases between the germline ends. Reading from cysteine to phenylalanine, the CDR3 counts 13 amino acids. Only the CDR3 DNA is retained, 39 bases long and in frame from the first base. Concerning this clone: What this receptor recognizes is not known. Per-nucleotide qualities are absent, and no much larger clonotype sits a single base away.

The immunoSEQ assay amplified TCRB CDR3 regions from around 2 micrograms of genomic DNA, or from all available DNA when less than that amount was available. Multiplex PCR used 60 forward primers for TCR V beta segments and 13 reverse primers for J beta segments. To estimate reads per starting template, synthetic control templates were spiked into each sample at limiting dilution. The Illumina HiSeq System generated 87 bp sequencing reads. For the original study's pipeline: PCR and sequencing errors were removed by a nearest neighbor algorithm that merged closely related sequences. TCR overlap was measured as the percentage of unique tumor TCR beta sequences also present in the same patient's peripheral blood. The source is immuneACCESS, and TCRdb retained only in-frame sequences with V and J called. Part of the clones is not carried over; for the studies checked, unresolved V genes explain less than half of this, and the remainder is unexplained. The V and J calls and clone size come from that table; D and trimming were worked out from the DNA. For this sample the table gives under 100,000 clones, of which 79% were detected only once. The leading ten clones occupy roughly 5.6% of the sample.

The research as a whole found: Longer time to progression and overall survival after dendritic cell vaccination were predicted by higher estimated pretreatment TIL content. The three-group TCR overlap response model was described as speculative and requiring prospective validation. The cohort was small and heterogeneous, and full blood and tumor sets were available for few patients, with initial-recurrent tumor pairs available for even fewer patients. No direct relationship between TCR clonality and survival was found, suggesting that a diverse polyclonal response may matter.

The chain is made from TRBV2 and TRBJ1-2; the D gene is perhaps TRBD1, from 6 matching bases. The source was blood, collected before dendritic cell vaccination. The TCR comes from a human donor with glioblastoma. The CDR3 region: CASSGQEDYGYTF. The nucleotide sequence reads as follows: TGTGCCAGCAGTGGACAGGAAGACTATGGCTACACCTTC.